This T cell receptor (beta chain) was sequenced in a study of patients and donors after allogeneic stem cell transplantation. MiXCR, applied by TCRdb to the RT-PCR reads, yields one record per CDR3 protein. The data contain 900,000 to 1,000,000 distinct CDR3 sequences, about a sixth of them singletons. Germline V gives CDR1 GTSNPN, CDR2 SVGIG (reference sequence). V was trimmed by 3 bases and J by 4 bases, leaving 13 bases between them. The CDR3 runs 15 residues. The clonotype originates from a human donor who was either an allogeneic HSCT recipient or a stem cell or donor lymphocyte infusion donor (not recorded which). It is not recorded whose cells these are; they may come from a transplant donor. The rearrangement links TRBV30 to TRBJ2-6; D gene ambiguous. Sequencing input: blood, either unsorted or a sorted T cell fraction (not recorded which). CDR3 sequence reads: CAWRRRLGGANVLTF. The CDR3 nucleotides read TGTGCCTGGAGGAGAAGATTGGGAGGGGCCAACGTCCTGACTTTC.